The 28 T cell receptor beta chains reported below all come from one sample, sequenced in a study of a mutant IDH1 vaccine in newly diagnosed glioma. Their target antigens are unknown. Sequenced by immunoSEQ multiplex PCR; TCRdb stores in-frame clones only, minus some. Of about 25,000 clones listed, 65% to 85% were seen once; the top ten hold 8.5% to 9.5%. Time point given: week 11, during vaccination. Vaccinated patients received 300 ug of mutant IDH1 20-mer peptide per dose, with topical imiquimod. Sequenced here: PBMCs, sampled from a glioma patient whose treatment included an IDH1 peptide vaccine. These receptors came from a woman younger than 35 with glioma.

This clone was seen a handful of times. CDR3 protein: CASSGQGQSNQPQHF. For the CDR3, the DNA is TGTGCCAGCAGTGGGCAGGGGCAAAGCAATCAGCCCCAGCATTTT. This chain uses TRBV6-5 with TRBJ1-5; TRBD1 is a possible D gene (6 bases). V dropped 5 bases and J dropped 1 base, with 12 bases sitting between them. Germline CDR1 MNHEY, CDR2 SVGAGI. The CDR3 totals 15 residues.

The rearrangement links TRBV11-2 to TRBJ1-3, with 7 positions matching TRBD1. The V and J ends lost 5 bases and 4 bases, in that order; junction bases with no gene match: 11. The V gene's germline CDR1 is SGHAT and CDR2 FQNNGV. The CDR3 loop spans 16 amino acids. CDR3 DNA sequence: TGTGCCAGCAGCCCGGGACAGCCTCAGAGGGGAAACACCATATATTTT. It encodes CASSPGQPQRGNTIYF.

V is TRBV9 and J is TRBJ2-1; 8 bases align to TRBD2. Germline V lookup: CDR1 SGDLS, CDR2 YYNGEE. With 4 bases clipped from V and 2 bases from J, the junction kept 8 bases outside the gene matches. The CDR3 loop spans 16 amino acids. The chain's CDR3 is CASSTRPGGAYNEQFF. CDR3 DNA sequence: TGTGCCAGCAGCACTAGACCGGGGGGGGCCTACAATGAGCAGTTCTTC. The full variable domain, its missing parts supplied by reference TRBV9 and TRBJ2-1, is DSGVTQTPKHLITATGQRVTLRCSPRSGDLSVYWYQQSLDQGLQFLIQYYNGEERAKGNILERFSAQQFPDLHSELNLSSLELGDSALYFCASSTRPGGAYNEQFFGPGTRLTVL.

Only a few counts were recorded for this clone. The DNA for the CDR3 is TGCGCCAGCAGTGAGTCGGGTCGGACTGAAGCTTTCTTT. Encoded protein: CASSESGRTEAFF. The J gene is TRBJ1-1, the V gene TRBV10-2; D is unresolved. The CDR3 is 13 amino acids. V gave up 0 bases and J gave up 5 bases, with 7 bases separating them. Per germline, CDR1 WSHSY and CDR2 SAAADI.

CDR3 region: CTSGLRRRFYNSPLHF. CDR3 DNA: TGCACCAGCGGGCTCCGCAGACGGTTCTATAATTCACCCCTCCACTTT. This chain links TRBV1 with TRBJ1-6; the table's D call of TRBD1 was not tested on the DNA. TRBV1 is a known pseudogene. CDR3 length: 16 residues.

This clone was recorded a few times. In the same sample, other DNA sequences code for this CDR3. The gene calls are TRBV5-1 and TRBJ2-5; TRBD2 is a possible D gene (5 bases). In germline, CDR1 is SGHRS, CDR2 YFSETQ. Trimming pared 5 bases from V and 0 bases from J, leaving 5 bases between. There are 12 residues in the CDR3. Here the CDR3 DNA reads TGCGCCAGCAGGCGGGACCAAGAGACCCAGTACTTC. It yields the protein CASRRDQETQYF. The full variable domain, in which reference TRBV5-1 and TRBJ2-5 provide the parts outside the CDR3, is KAGVTQTPRYLIKTRGQQVTLSCSPISGHRSVSWYQQTPGQGLQFLFEYFSETQRNKGNFPGRFSGRQFSNSRSEMNVSTLELGDSALYLCASRRDQETQYFGPGTRLLVL.

The table lists this clone with a few counts. V and J are TRBV7-9 and TRBJ1-2; unclear D gene. Trimming left V 2 bases short and J 5 bases short, with 12 bases between. Germline assignment: CDR1 SEHNR and CDR2 FQNEAQ (reference sequence). The CDR3 totals 14 residues. DNA for the CDR3: TGTGCCAGCAGCTTATACGAGGATAAGTATGGCTACACCTTC. Encoded protein: CASSLYEDKYGYTF.

The chain joins TRBV4-2 to TRBJ2-3; D gene unclear. The CDR3 runs 14 residues. The V gene's germline CDR1 is LGHNA and CDR2 YNFKEQ. V shed 0 bases and J shed 2 bases, with 6 bases lying between them. The CDR3 sequence: CASSQEHFTDTQYF. CDR3 in DNA: TGTGCCAGCAGCCAAGAACACTTCACAGATACGCAGTATTTT.

This chain links TRBV25-1 with TRBJ2-1, with 7 positions matching TRBD1. With V trimmed by 0 bases and J by 5 bases, 4 bases remained unmatched. Germline CDR1 MGHDK, CDR2 SYGVNS. There are 15 residues in the CDR3. CDR3: CASSEYSGQNNEQFF. The CDR3 nucleotides are TGTGCCAGCAGTGAATACTCGGGACAGAACAATGAGCAGTTCTTC.

This clone has only a few counts. The gene calls are TRBV14 and TRBJ1-1, with D unclear. Germline lookup yields CDR1 SGHDN and CDR2 FVKESK. This CDR3 is 13 amino acids long. Trimming took off 0 bases at V and 5 bases at J, with 7 bases between the two ends. DNA of the CDR3: TGTGCCAGCAGCCAAGACTTTGTTACTGAAGCTTTCTTT. The encoded protein is CASSQDFVTEAFF. Together with reference TRBV14 and TRBJ1-1, the CDR3 gives the full variable domain: EAGVTQFPSHSVIEKGQTVTLRCDPISGHDNLYWYRRVMGKEIKFLLHFVKESKQDESGMPNNRFLAERTGGTYSTLKVQPAELEDSGVYFCASSQDFVTEAFFGQGTRLTVV.

This clone is labeled as medium-sized (0.01 to 0.1%). V and J are TRBV18 and TRBJ2-1; perhaps TRBD2 as D (5 bases). This CDR3 contains 13 residues. CDR1 KGHSH and CDR2 LQKENI come from the germline V gene. V was shortened by 6 bases and J by 10 bases, with 16 bases between the two germline ends. CDR3 in DNA: TGTGCCAGCTCCCCCTCGGTGCCGGGAGAGCAGTTCTTC. Residues: CASSPSVPGEQFF.

Only a few counts were recorded for this clone. V usage is TRBV19 and J usage is TRBJ2-7; 7 positions agree with TRBD1. V was pared by 6 bases and J by 4 bases, with 6 bases of the junction left unmatched. CDR3 size: 13 residues. Germline V gene data show CDR1 as LNHDA and CDR2 as SQIVND (reference sequence). The CDR3 sequence: CASRRDRDYEQYF. CDR3 coding DNA: TGTGCCAGTAGGAGGGACAGAGATTACGAGCAGTACTTC.

V and J are TRBV2 and TRBJ2-7, with 8 bases matching TRBD1. Germline V gene data show CDR1 as SNHLY and CDR2 as FYNNEI. The CDR3 has 16 residues. The V gene end was trimmed by 10 bases and the J gene end by 7 bases; junction bases not matched to a gene: 21. The CDR3 sequence is CATHADRDPTLGEQYF. CDR3 coding DNA: TGTGCCACCCATGCGGACAGGGACCCTACCTTGGGAGAGCAGTACTTC.

The V gene is TRBV21-1, the J gene TRBJ2-7; the table calls TRBD1, which could not be checked here. TRBV21-1 is classified as a pseudogene. This CDR3 has 18 amino acids. CDR3 sequence reads: CASSKALISRDRGDEQYF. The CDR3 coding sequence is TGTGCCAGCAGCAAAGCGCTAATAAGTCGAGACAGGGGTGACGAGCAGTACTTC.

For the CDR3, the DNA is TGTGCCAGCAGTCAGGGACTAGCGGCACTCTCCTACGAGCAGTACTTC. Its translation is CASSQGLAALSYEQYF. This chain joins TRBV27 and TRBJ2-7; 11 positions match TRBD2. The V and J ends lost 5 bases and 0 bases, in that order; junction bases with no gene match: 6. CDR3 length equals 16 residues. Germline V gives CDR1 MNHEY, CDR2 SMNVEV (reference sequence).

The chain couples TRBV6-4 to TRBJ1-1; D is possibly TRBD1 (6 bases). The V gene's germline CDR1 is MRHNA and CDR2 SNTAGT. The V gene lost 5 bases and the J gene lost 4 bases, with 14 bases spanning the gap. The CDR3 runs to 14 residues. The CDR3 nucleotides are TGTGCCAGCAGTTTACAGGGAAGGGGCACTGAAGCTTTCTTT. Translating it yields CASSLQGRGTEAFF.

The chain has TRBV29-1 and TRBJ1-6; 7 bases are a match to TRBD1. The CDR3 length is 15 residues. V was pared by 6 bases and J by 0 bases, with 5 bases of the junction left unmatched. Germline CDR1 reads SQVTM; CDR2 reads ANQGSEA. The CDR3 sequence: CSVQTGSSYNSPLHF. CDR3 nucleotides: TGCAGCGTACAGACAGGGAGCTCCTATAATTCACCCCTCCACTTT.

The chain joins TRBV4-3 to TRBJ1-5; D might be TRBD1 (5 bases). This CDR3 comprises 13 residues. CDR1 and CDR2 from the germline V gene are LGHNA and YSLEER. V was pared by 0 bases and J by 7 bases, with 7 bases between. CDR3 residues: CASSQERGQPQHF. Written as DNA, the CDR3 is TGCGCCAGCAGCCAAGAACGGGGGCAGCCCCAGCATTTT.

This rearrangement joins TRBV6-5 to TRBJ2-7, with D unresolved. With 2 bases removed from V and 5 bases from J, the gap between germline ends came to 4 bases. This CDR3 has 11 amino acids. Germline V gives CDR1 MNHEY, CDR2 SVGAGI. The CDR3 is CASSYRHEQYF. The CDR3 nucleotides are TGTGCCAGCAGTTACCGTCACGAGCAGTACTTC.

The chain combines TRBV7-9 with TRBJ2-2; possibly TRBD1 for D (6 bases). The CDR3 runs to 15 residues. Germline V gene lookup returns CDR1 SEHNR and CDR2 FQNEAQ (reference sequence). V lost 1 base to trimming and J lost 1 base, with 7 bases between them. The DNA of the CDR3 is TGTGCCAGCAGCTTAGAAGGGGGGAACACCGGGGAGCTGTTTTTT. This codes for CASSLEGGNTGELFF.

The rearrangement links TRBV7-2 to TRBJ1-1, with TRBD1 matching over 7 bases. Germline V gene data show CDR1 as SGHTA and CDR2 as FQGNSA. The junction had 5 bases not matched to a gene; V was cut back by 4 bases and J by 3 bases. This CDR3 has 14 residues. CDR3 residues: CASSSRQGDTEAFF. The CDR3 nucleotides read TGTGCCAGCAGCTCTCGACAGGGCGACACTGAAGCTTTCTTT.

This chain joins TRBV7-2 and TRBJ2-7; the match to TRBD2 covers 7 bases. The CDR3 is 14 residues long. The trim removed 5 bases at V and 2 bases at J, leaving 6 bases unmatched. Germline CDR1 is SGHTA and CDR2 is FQGNSA. Written as DNA, the CDR3 is TGTGCCAGCAGCGCCTCTAGCGGTCCCTACGAGCAGTACTTC. It specifies CASSASSGPYEQYF.

The chain combines TRBV2 with TRBJ1-6; the D gene is possibly TRBD1 (5 bases). The V end lost 4 bases, the J end lost 2 bases, and 6 bases lay between the germline ends. CDR3 length: 14 residues. Germline V lookup: CDR1 SNHLY, CDR2 FYNNEI. The CDR3 region is CASSGGAYNSPLHF. In nucleotides, the CDR3 is TGTGCCAGCAGTGGAGGGGCCTATAATTCACCCCTCCACTTT.

The chain carries TRBV7-9 and TRBJ1-1, with TRBD1 matching over 9 bases. This CDR3 has 14 amino acids. Germline V gives CDR1 SEHNR, CDR2 FQNEAQ (reference sequence). Trimming took 5 bases from V and 5 from J; bases not matched to a gene: 6. The DNA for the CDR3 is TGTGCCAGCAGCCTGGACAGGGGTCTGACTGAAGCTTTCTTT. Its translation: CASSLDRGLTEAFF.

The chain couples TRBV6-1 to TRBJ1-2; D remains unclear. The CDR3 is 14 residues long. Germline V gene data show CDR1 as MNHNS and CDR2 as SASEGT. V lost 7 bases to trimming and J lost 10 bases, with 22 bases between them. The CDR3 region has the DNA TGTGCCAGCATGCGGCAGTCCAGCAATGTTGTCTACACCTTC. Its translation: CASMRQSSNVVYTF.

This clone was seen once. V gene TRBV4-3 combines with J gene TRBJ1-1, with D unclear. CDR3 size: 16 residues. V was cut by 3 bases and J by 2 bases, with 16 bases left in between. Germline loops: CDR1 LGHNA, CDR2 YSLEER. CDR3 coding DNA: TGCGCCAGCAGCCAGGGGAGAGCCAGACCTAACACTGAAGCTTTCTTT. Translated, it gives CASSQGRARPNTEAFF.

The chain is built from TRBV27 and TRBJ2-1, with 9 bases lining up with TRBD1. This CDR3 region has 17 residues. The J segment lost 4 bases and the V segment lost 1 base, leaving 8 bases of the junction unmatched. Germline loops: CDR1 MNHEY, CDR2 SMNVEV (reference sequence). The CDR3 sequence: CASSLYGTGGSYNEQFF. The CDR3 DNA follows: TGTGCCAGCAGTTTATATGGTACAGGGGGCAGTTACAATGAGCAGTTCTTC.

The rearrangement links TRBV6-5 to TRBJ2-7, with TRBD1 matching 9 bases. Germline V gives CDR1 MNHEY, CDR2 SVGAGI. This CDR3 comprises 15 residues. V gave up 2 bases and J gave up 5 bases; unmatched junction bases: 7. CDR3 amino acids: CASSYGMGQGNEQYF. The DNA for the CDR3 is TGTGCCAGCAGTTACGGGATGGGACAGGGAAACGAGCAGTACTTC.